This T cell receptor beta chain was obtained from a study of monozygotic twins with inflammatory bowel disease (dated 2019 in TCRdb). For the study in its entirety: The complete study included 28 monozygotic twin pairs: 19 IBD-discordant Danish pairs and nine German pairs, of which four were IBD-concordant and five were IBD-discordant. Each individual had, on average, about 151 000 unique TCRalpha sequences and 181 000 unique TCRbeta sequences available for analysis. The search for disease-associated traits relied mainly on comparing IBD patients with their genetically identical healthy co-twins within discordant pairs.

To prepare the library, 5' RACE was applied. Each TCR library was prepared from 3,000 to 4,000 ng of total RNA. For each sample, cDNA synthesis was carried out in eight separate reactions using SMARTScribe reverse transcriptase. Unique molecular identifiers containing a 6-nucleotide sample barcode were introduced through template switching during cDNA synthesis. Two nested PCRs of about 16 and 10 cycles amplified the TCRalpha and TCRbeta cDNA, and bead purification followed each PCR. Before amplification, the cDNA was treated with uracil DNA-glycosylase and purified using the QIAquick PCR purification kit. In the second PCR, Illumina TruSeq-compatible adapters and sample-specific barcodes were added. Library quality and concentration were assessed using TapeStation and Qubit, and 4.5 to 5.5 ng of each library was pooled. Sequencing of pooled libraries was carried out on an Illumina HiSeq2500 single-index Rapid Run using 2 x 100 bp reads and custom sequencing primers. In the original analysis: MiGEC version 1.2.6 was used for UMI-based consensus assembly, which corrected PCR and sequencing errors. MiXCR version 2.1.1 handled V(D)J alignment, clonotype assembly and CDR3 extraction. Normalisation of gene usage, clonotype sharing and MAIT/NKT TCR abundance was achieved by analysing the top 1000, 10 000 and 20 000 clonotypes per sample. Diversity was computed as the inverse Simpson index with the vegan R package after downsampling to 27 000 UMIs. Paired Mann-Whitney U tests were applied to discordant twin pairs, with Benjamini-Hochberg correction for multiple testing. The reads were reprocessed in TCRdb, with one entry per CDR3 protein sequence and no accompanying DNA. These V and J calls derive from TCRdb rather than the authors' analysis. This sample's clone table shows around 380,000 distinct CDR3 sequences. The ten largest clones capture roughly 2.5% of the sample.

From cysteine to phenylalanine, the CDR3 is 15 amino acids long. The protein alone is recorded here. Looking up the germline V gene (reference sequence) yields CDR1 SEHNR and CDR2 FQNEAQ. General conclusions and limits of the study: No single strong signal or clonotype linked to IBD turned up in the results, so the idea that one exists was not supported. Fewer clonotypes were shared with other individuals by IBD patients than by healthy twins, most markedly in patients showing signs of disease activity. Differing immunosuppressive treatments among patients may have added background noise and inter-individual variability to the repertoires. Concordant and discordant twins showed no difference in repertoire similarity, possibly because of limited statistical power. IBD patients had lower TCRbeta repertoire diversity, measured by the inverse Simpson index, than their healthy co-twins. The analysis was unable to tell different T cell subtypes apart.

About this clonotype itself: This clone's antigen is unknown.

An approximately 2.6 ml peripheral blood sample was drawn into PAXgene tubes per donor and stored at -80°C. Without T cell sorting, total RNA was isolated from whole blood using the PAXgene blood miRNA kit on an automated QIAcube. Deep TCRalpha and TCRbeta repertoire profiling with unique molecular barcoding was performed on peripheral blood of monozygotic twin pairs concordant or discordant for inflammatory bowel disease. For every twin pair, smoking habits were documented, and each individual was categorised as a current, former or never smoker. This receptor was obtained from a human donor with ulcerative colitis or Crohn's disease, or a healthy co-twin of an affected twin (not recorded which). Sequenced: blood. This receptor chain uses TRBV7-9 and TRBJ2-3; no DNA is available, so the TRBD2 call from TCRdb remains unchecked. CDR3 reads: CASSSGLAVTDTQYF.